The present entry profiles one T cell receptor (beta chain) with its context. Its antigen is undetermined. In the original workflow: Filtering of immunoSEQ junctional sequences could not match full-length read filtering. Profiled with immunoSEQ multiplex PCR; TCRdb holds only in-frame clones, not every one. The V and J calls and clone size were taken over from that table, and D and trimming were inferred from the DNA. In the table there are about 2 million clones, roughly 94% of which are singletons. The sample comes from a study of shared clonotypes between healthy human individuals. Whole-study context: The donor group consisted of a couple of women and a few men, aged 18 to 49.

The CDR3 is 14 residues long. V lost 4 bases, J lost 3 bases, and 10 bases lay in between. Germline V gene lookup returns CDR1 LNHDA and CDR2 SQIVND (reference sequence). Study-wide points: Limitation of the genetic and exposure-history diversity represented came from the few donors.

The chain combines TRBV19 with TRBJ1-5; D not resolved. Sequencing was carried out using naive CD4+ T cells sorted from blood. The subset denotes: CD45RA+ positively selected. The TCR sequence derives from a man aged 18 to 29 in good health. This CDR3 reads CASSRAAHNQPQHF. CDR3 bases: TGTGCCAGTAGTAGGGCAGCACACAATCAGCCCCAGCATTTT.